Listed below are T cell receptor beta chains from one sample, sequenced in a study of human T cells and chemical hapten exposure. TCRdb re-analysed the RACE reads in MiXCR, keeping a single row per CDR3 protein. The data contain about 98,000 distinct CDR3 sequences, 11% of them singletons. Source: whole blood, taken in connection with sensitization to the hapten diphenylcyclopropenone (DPC). Receptors were obtained from a woman aged 55-70 years with alopecia areata. Some clones in this sample may be carry-over from other donors' samples. Each CDR3 is given with its conserved first and last residue. Each record gives: clone size, J gene, V gene, D gene, CDR3 protein, CDR3 DNA. A D gene is named only where the DNA matches it firmly. Only part of the rows carry a size: once, few, many, or a class if the clone is expanded.

many TRBJ2-1 TRBV7-2 NA CASSRPPPQYNEQFF TGTGCCAGCAGCCGACCCCCGCCCCAATACAATGAGCAGTTCTTC
many TRBJ2-7 TRBV7-6 NA CASSHSNSYEQYF TGTGCCAGCAGTCACAGCAACTCCTACGAGCAGTACTTC
once TRBJ1-2 TRBV9 TRBD1 CASSKSDRGLNGYTF TGTGCCAGCAGCAAATCGGACAGGGGGCTTAATGGCTACACCTTC
NA TRBJ1-2 TRBV29-1 NA CSAYLQDSGYTF TGCAGCGCCTACCTACAGGATAGTGGCTACACCTTC
NA TRBJ2-3 TRBV6-5 TRBD2 CASSYPPAPSGDTDTQYF TGTGCCAGCAGTTATCCCCCCGCCCCTAGCGGGGACACAGATACGCAGTATTTT
NA TRBJ2-3 TRBV5-1 NA CASSRETSLSTDTQYF TGCGCCAGCAGCAGAGAGACTAGTTTGAGCACAGATACGCAGTATTTT
few TRBJ1-4 TRBV7-8 TRBD1 CASSLAGGTGGKLFF TGTGCCAGCAGCTTAGCGGGAGGGACAGGGGGAAAACTGTTTTTT
many TRBJ2-1 TRBV19 TRBD2 CASSIAASGGRTYNEQFF TGTGCCAGTAGTATAGCGGCTAGCGGGGGCCGGACCTACAATGAGCAGTTCTTC
NA TRBJ2-4 TRBV10-3 TRBD2 CAISLSGGGKNIQYF TGTGCCATCAGCCTTAGCGGGGGCGGGAAGAACATTCAGTACTTC
NA TRBJ2-3 TRBV12-3/TRBV12-4 NA CASSLSSSDPSTDTQYF TGTGCCAGCAGTTTGAGTTCTAGCGATCCTAGCACAGATACGCAGTATTTT
many TRBJ1-2 TRBV3-1 NA CASSSSVGLYGYTF TGTGCCAGCAGCTCTAGTGTCGGCTTATATGGCTACACCTTC
NA TRBJ2-5 TRBV7-7 TRBD2 CASSLVFAAGGAETQYF TGTGCTAGCAGCTTAGTTTTCGCAGCGGGGGGGGCTGAGACCCAGTACTTC
many TRBJ1-2 TRBV15 NA CATSRVGVLPSGYTF TGTGCCACCAGCAGGGTCGGAGTCCTACCATCTGGCTACACCTTC
many TRBJ1-2 TRBV12-3/TRBV12-4 TRBD1 CASRPTGVLGYTF TGTGCCAGCAGACCCACAGGGGTCCTTGGCTACACCTTC
many TRBJ1-6 TRBV20-1 TRBD1 CSATPGQDRILNSPLHF TGCAGTGCCACCCCCGGACAGGACCGAATCCTTAATTCACCCCTCCACTTT
many TRBJ1-2 TRBV20-1 TRBD1 CSAGNRGDYGYTF TGCAGTGCTGGAAACAGGGGCGACTATGGCTACACCTTC
few TRBJ2-3 TRBV6-5 TRBD1 CASSYGTGGSYTDTQYF TGTGCCAGCAGTTACGGAACAGGGGGCAGCTACACAGATACGCAGTATTTT
few TRBJ1-5 TRBV18 NA CASSPGTEDQPQHF TGTGCCAGCTCACCAGGGACCGAGGATCAGCCCCAGCATTTT